This TCR beta chain was retrieved from a study of blood T cell repertoires in COVID-19. Study in general: Sample material is recorded as cDNA or gDNA derived from T cells, B-cell-depleted T cells, or PBMCs.

Trimming at V came to 3 bases and at J to 6 bases, leaving 9 bases not matched to a gene. The CDR3 contains 15 residues. The germline CDR1 and CDR2 sequences are GTSNPN and SVGIG (reference sequence). Original processing methods: Quantification of nucleated cells was approximated via reference gene primer amplification. The method was immunoSEQ multiplex PCR; TCRdb's version includes in-frame clones alone and lacks a portion of them. V, J and clone size were drawn from that table, and D and trimming were deduced from the DNA. The table lists around 200,000 clones, approximately 82% of them singletons.

This chain links TRBV30 with TRBJ1-5; 9 bases fit TRBD1. The source material was peripheral blood. The sequence came from a man over 45 with active or convalescent COVID-19. The CDR3 nucleotides are TGTGCCTGGAGCCCTGGACAGGGGACCATTCAGCCCCAGCATTTT. Translating it yields CAWSPGQGTIQPQHF. The full variable domain, in which reference TRBV30 and TRBJ1-5 provide the parts outside the CDR3, is SQTIHQWPATLVQPVGSPLSLECTVEGTSNPNLYWYRQAAGRGLQLLFYSVGIGQISSEVPQNLSASRPQDRQFILSSKKLLLSDSGFYLCAWSPGQGTIQPQHFGDGTRLSIL.